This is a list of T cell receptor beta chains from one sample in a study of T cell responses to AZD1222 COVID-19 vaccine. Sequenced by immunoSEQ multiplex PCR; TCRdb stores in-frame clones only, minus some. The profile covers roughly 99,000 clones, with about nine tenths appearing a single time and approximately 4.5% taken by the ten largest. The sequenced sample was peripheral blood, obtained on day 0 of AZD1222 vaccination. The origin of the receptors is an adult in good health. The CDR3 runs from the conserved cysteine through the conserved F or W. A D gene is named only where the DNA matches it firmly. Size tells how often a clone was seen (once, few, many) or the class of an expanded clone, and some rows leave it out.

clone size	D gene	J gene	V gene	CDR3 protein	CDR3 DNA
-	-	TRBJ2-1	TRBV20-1	CSASLLQFF	TGCAGTGCTAGCCTGTTGCAGTTCTTC
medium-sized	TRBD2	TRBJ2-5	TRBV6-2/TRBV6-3	CASSSLAARTQYF	TGTGCCAGCAGCTCACTAGCGGCCCGGACCCAGTACTTC
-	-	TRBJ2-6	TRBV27	CASSPHPGQFSGANVLTF	TGTGCCAGCAGTCCACACCCCGGACAATTCTCTGGGGCCAACGTCCTGACTTTC
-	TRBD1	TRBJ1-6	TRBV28	CASSGTVVSPLHF	TGTGCCAGCAGCGGGACAGTCGTTTCACCCCTCCACTTT
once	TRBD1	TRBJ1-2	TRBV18	CASSPAGTGGYGYTF	TGTGCCAGCTCACCGGCCGGGACAGGGGGCTATGGCTACACCTTC
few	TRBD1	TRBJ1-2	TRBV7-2	CASRLLSGGSYGYTF	TGTGCCAGCAGATTACTCTCAGGGGGCTCCTATGGCTACACCTTC
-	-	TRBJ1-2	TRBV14	CASSQDTYGDFYGYTF	TGTGCCAGCAGCCAAGATACTTACGGAGACTTCTATGGCTACACCTTC
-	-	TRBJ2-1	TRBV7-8	CASSSGTGSDEQFF	TGTGCCAGCAGCTCTGGGACTGGTTCTGATGAGCAGTTCTTC
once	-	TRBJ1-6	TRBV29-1	CSVQRGAADSPLHF	TGCAGCGTTCAAAGAGGGGCGGCAGATTCACCCCTCCACTTT
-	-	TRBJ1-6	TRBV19	CASSTAPGGRRRNSPLHF	TGTGCCAGTAGTACAGCACCCGGGGGCCGCAGAAGAAATTCACCCCTCCACTTT
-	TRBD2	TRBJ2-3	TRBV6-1	CASSDISGRRTDTQYF	TGTGCCAGCAGTGACATTAGCGGGAGAAGGACAGATACGCAGTATTTT
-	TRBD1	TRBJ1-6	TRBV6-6	CASSDRGRSNSPLHF	TGTGCCAGCAGCGACAGGGGCAGAAGTAATTCACCCCTCCACTTT
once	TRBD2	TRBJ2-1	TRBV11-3	CASSLGSSGGATNEQFF	TGTGCCAGCAGCTTAGGGTCTAGCGGGGGGGCTACGAATGAGCAGTTCTTC
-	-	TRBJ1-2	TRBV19	CASSIRLRYGYTF	TGTGCCAGTAGTATCCGCCTGCGGTATGGCTACACCTTC
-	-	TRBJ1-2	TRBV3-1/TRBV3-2	CASSQATYGYTF	TGTGCCAGCAGCCAAGCCACCTATGGCTACACCTTC
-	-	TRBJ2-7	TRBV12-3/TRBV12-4	CASSFTAEQYF	TGTGCCAGCAGTTTCACGGCCGAGCAGTACTTC
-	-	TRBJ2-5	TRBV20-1	CSASLGDTYETQYF	TGCAGTGCTAGTCTAGGCGACACTTACGAGACCCAGTACTTC
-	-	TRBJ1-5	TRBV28	CASSPRYQPQHF	TGTGCCAGCAGTCCTCGGTATCAGCCCCAGCATTTT
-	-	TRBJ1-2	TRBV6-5	CASSRIRDSNYGYTF	TGTGCCAGCAGTCGAATCCGAGACAGCAACTATGGCTACACCTTC
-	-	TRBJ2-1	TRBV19	CASGLWSEVFEQFF	TGTGCCAGTGGCCTGTGGAGTGAGGTATTTGAGCAGTTCTTC
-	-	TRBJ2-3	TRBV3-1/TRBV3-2	CASSPWGRDTQYF	TGTGCCAGCAGCCCTTGGGGAAGGGATACGCAGTATTTT
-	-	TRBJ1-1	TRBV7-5	CARSCLQGLNTEAFF	TGTGCCAGAAGCTGCTTACAGGGGCTGAACACTGAAGCTTTCTTT
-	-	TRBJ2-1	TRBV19	CASSIGAGNEQFF	TGTGCCAGTAGTATAGGAGCAGGCAATGAGCAGTTCTTC
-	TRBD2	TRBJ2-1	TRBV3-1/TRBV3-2	CASNDIAGASYNEQFF	TGTGCCAGCAACGATATAGCGGGGGCTTCCTACAATGAGCAGTTCTTC
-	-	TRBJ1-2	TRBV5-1	CARPPGQGSYGYTF	TGCGCCCGTCCCCCCGGTCAGGGTTCGTACGGCTACACCTTC
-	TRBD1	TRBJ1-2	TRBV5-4	CASSSTGGNYGYTF	TGTGCCAGCAGCTCAACAGGGGGTAACTATGGCTACACCTTC
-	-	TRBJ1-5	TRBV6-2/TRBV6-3	CASSSSGFRGSGQPQHF	TGTGCCAGCAGTTCGTCGGGCTTCCGGGGCAGTGGACAGCCCCAGCATTTT
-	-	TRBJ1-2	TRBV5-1	CASSFYVGTTNYGYTF	TGCGCCAGCAGCTTTTATGTTGGGACTACTAACTATGGCTACACCTTC
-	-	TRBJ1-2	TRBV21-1	CASFGTGKDGYTF	TGTGCCAGTTTTGGGACAGGGAAGGATGGCTACACCTTC
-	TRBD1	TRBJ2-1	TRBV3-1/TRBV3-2	CASSSPSTGYEQFF	TGTGCCAGCAGCTCACCCTCGACAGGGTATGAGCAGTTCTTC
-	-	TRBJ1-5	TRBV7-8	CASSLMGTGNQPQHF	TGTGCCAGCAGCTTAATGGGTACGGGGAATCAGCCCCAGCATTTT
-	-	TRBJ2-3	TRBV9	CASSAGGPRDTQYF	TGTGCCAGCAGCGCCGGGGGGCCGAGGGATACGCAGTATTTT
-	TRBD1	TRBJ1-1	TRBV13	CASSAWTGLNTEAFF	TGTGCCAGCAGCGCATGGACAGGGTTGAACACTGAAGCTTTCTTT
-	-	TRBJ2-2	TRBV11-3	CASSPPLGGKNTGELFF	TGTGCCAGCAGCCCTCCCCTGGGCGGGAAGAACACCGGGGAGCTGTTTTTT
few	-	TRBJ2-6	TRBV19	CASTPKVSGANVLTF	TGTGCCAGTACCCCGAAGGTCTCTGGGGCCAACGTCCTGACTTTC
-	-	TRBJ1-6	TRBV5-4	CASSLGSGRNSPLHF	TGTGCCAGCAGCTTGGGTTCGGGACGGAATTCACCCCTCCACTTT
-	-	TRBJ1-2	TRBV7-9	CASSSSGRANYGYTF	TGTGCCAGCAGCTCCTCGGGGAGGGCCAACTATGGCTACACCTTC
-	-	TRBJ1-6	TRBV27	CASSFSVGIHNSPLHF	TGTGCCAGCAGTTTCTCGGTAGGGATCCATAATTCACCCCTCCACTTT
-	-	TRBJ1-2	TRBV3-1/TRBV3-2	CASSQFLGDGYTF	TGTGCCAGCAGCCAGTTTTTAGGGGATGGCTACACCTTC
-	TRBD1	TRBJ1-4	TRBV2	CASRAGTGNEKLFF	TGTGCCAGCAGAGCCGGGACAGGGAATGAAAAACTGTTTTTT
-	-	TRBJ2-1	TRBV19	CASGYRANEQFF	TGTGCCAGCGGATACAGGGCGAATGAGCAGTTCTTC
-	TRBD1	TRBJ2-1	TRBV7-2	CASSFKGDRVSPLFF	TGTGCCAGCAGCTTTAAGGGGGACAGGGTCTCTCCCCTGTTCTTC
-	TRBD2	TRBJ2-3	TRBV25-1	CASSGLGTDTQYF	TGTGCCAGCAGCGGACTAGGAACAGATACGCAGTATTTT
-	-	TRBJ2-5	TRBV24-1	CATSDRETQYF	TGTGCCACCAGTGACAGAGAGACCCAGTACTTC
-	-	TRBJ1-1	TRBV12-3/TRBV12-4	CASSLVNTEAFF	TGTGCCAGCAGTTTGGTGAACACTGAAGCTTTCTTT
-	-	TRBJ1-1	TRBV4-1	CASSQDRGGNTEAFF	TGCGCCAGCAGCCAGGATAGGGGGGGGAACACTGAAGCTTTCTTT
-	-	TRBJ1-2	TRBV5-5	CASSSGTTAYGYTF	TGTGCCAGCAGCTCGGGGACAACCGCTTATGGCTACACCTTC
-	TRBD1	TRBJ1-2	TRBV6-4	CASSDGQGYGYTF	TGTGCCAGCAGTGACGGACAGGGCTATGGCTACACCTTC
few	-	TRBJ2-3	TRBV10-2	CASSGRGADTQYF	TGCGCCAGCAGCGGGCGGGGCGCAGATACGCAGTATTTT
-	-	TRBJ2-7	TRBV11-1	CASSPAGAREQYF	TGTGCCAGCAGTCCTGCGGGGGCGCGCGAGCAGTACTTC
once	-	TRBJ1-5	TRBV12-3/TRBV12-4	CASSFREGQPQHF	TGTGCCAGCAGTTTTAGGGAGGGTCAGCCCCAGCATTTT
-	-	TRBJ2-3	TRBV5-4	CASSAGAGNLDTQYF	TGTGCCAGCAGCGCCGGGGCAGGGAATTTAGATACGCAGTATTTT
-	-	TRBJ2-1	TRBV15	CATSRIQRGLANEQFF	TGTGCCACCAGCAGAATTCAACGGGGTTTGGCAAATGAGCAGTTCTTC
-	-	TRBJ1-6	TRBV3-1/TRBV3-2	CASSQGRVPNSPLHF	TGTGCCAGCAGCCAAGGAAGGGTACCTAATTCACCCCTCCACTTT
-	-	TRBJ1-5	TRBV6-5	CASTNLQGGVQPQHF	TGTGCCAGCACTAACCTACAGGGTGGTGTGCAGCCCCAGCATTTT
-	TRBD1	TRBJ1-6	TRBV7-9	CASSRDRLGANSPLHF	TGTGCCAGCAGCCGGGACAGGCTAGGGGCTAATTCACCCCTCCACTTT